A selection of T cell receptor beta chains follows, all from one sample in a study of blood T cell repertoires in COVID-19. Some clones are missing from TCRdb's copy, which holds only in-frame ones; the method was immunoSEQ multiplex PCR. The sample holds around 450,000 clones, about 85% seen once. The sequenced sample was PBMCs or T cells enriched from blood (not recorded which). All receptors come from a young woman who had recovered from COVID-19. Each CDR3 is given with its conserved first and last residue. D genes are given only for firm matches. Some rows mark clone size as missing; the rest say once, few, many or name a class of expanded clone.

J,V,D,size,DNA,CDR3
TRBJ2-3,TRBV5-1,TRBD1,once,TGCGCCAGCAGTTCGGGACAGCTTAACACAGATACGCAGTATTTT,CASSSGQLNTDTQYF
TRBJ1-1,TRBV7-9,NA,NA,TGTGCCAGCAGTTTTGACAGCACTGAAGCTTTCTTT,CASSFDSTEAFF
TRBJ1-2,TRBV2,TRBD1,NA,TGTGCCAGCAGAGACGACAGGGAGTCCACTCGGGGCTACACCTTC,CASRDDRESTRGYTF
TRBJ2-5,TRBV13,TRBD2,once,TGTGCCAGCAGCCCCTCCCTAGCGGGGGGTTCACAAGAGACCCAGTACTTC,CASSPSLAGGSQETQYF
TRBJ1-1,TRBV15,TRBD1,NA,TGTGCCACCAGCGGACAGGGGGCGGATGAAGCTTTCTTT,CATSGQGADEAFF
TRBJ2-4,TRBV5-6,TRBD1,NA,TGTGCCAGCAGCTTGAGAGACAGGGGCCCTAAAAACATTCAGTACTTC,CASSLRDRGPKNIQYF
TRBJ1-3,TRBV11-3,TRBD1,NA,TGTGCCAGCAGCTTGACAGGGCCTTTAGGAAACACCATATATTTT,CASSLTGPLGNTIYF
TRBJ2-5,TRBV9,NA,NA,TGTGCCAGCAGCGTAGGTCGGGTAACGGAGACCCAGTACTTC,CASSVGRVTETQYF
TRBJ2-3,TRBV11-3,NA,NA,TGTGCCAGCAGCTCCTCCTCTAGTTCCGATACGCAGTATTTT,CASSSSSSSDTQYF
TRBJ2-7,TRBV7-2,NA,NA,TGTGCCAGCAGCTTAGCCCCTTTTTACGAGCAGTACTTC,CASSLAPFYEQYF
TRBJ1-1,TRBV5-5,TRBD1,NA,TGTGCCAGCAGCTTGTGGGGGACAGAGAACACTGAAGCTTTCTTT,CASSLWGTENTEAFF
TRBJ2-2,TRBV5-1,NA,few,TGCGCCAGCAGCTTGGAACGGGGTACCGGGGAGCTGTTTTTT,CASSLERGTGELFF
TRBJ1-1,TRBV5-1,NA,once,TGCGCCAGCCAGCCGGGGGGAGTGAACACTGAAGCTTTCTTT,CASQPGGVNTEAFF
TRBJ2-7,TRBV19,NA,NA,TGTGCCAGTAGTGCATACAACGAGCAGTACTTC,CASSAYNEQYF
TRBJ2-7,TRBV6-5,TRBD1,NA,TGTGCCAGCAGTAGAGACAGGGGGTCGTACGAGCAGTACTTC,CASSRDRGSYEQYF
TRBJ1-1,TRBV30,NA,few,TGTGCCTGGAGTGTTGCCAGGGCCCGCCTCACTGAAGCTTTCTTT,CAWSVARARLTEAFF
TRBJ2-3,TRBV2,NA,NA,TGTGCCAGCAGTGAAGGTGGGGCGGATACGCAGTATTTT,CASSEGGADTQYF
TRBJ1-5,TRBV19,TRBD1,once,TGTGCCAGTAGTAAAAAAGGGACAGGGGTGGCTCAGCCCCAGCATTTT,CASSKKGTGVAQPQHF
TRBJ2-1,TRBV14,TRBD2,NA,TGTGCCAGCAGCCCCGGACTAGCGGGGGGGACGCCCTACAATGAGCAGTTCTTC,CASSPGLAGGTPYNEQFF
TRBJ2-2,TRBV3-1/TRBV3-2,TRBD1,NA,TGTGCCAGCAGCCCTATTCGACAGGGAGTCGGGGAGCTGTTTTTT,CASSPIRQGVGELFF
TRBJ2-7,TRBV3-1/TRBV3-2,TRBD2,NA,TGTGCCAGCGGACAACTAGCGGGGGGTCCCTACGAGCAGTACTTC,CASGQLAGGPYEQYF
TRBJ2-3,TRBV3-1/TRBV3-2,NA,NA,TGTGCCAGCAGCCAAGATCCGGGGATTCAGACAGATACGCAGTATTTT,CASSQDPGIQTDTQYF
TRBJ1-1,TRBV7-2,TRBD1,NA,TGTGCCAGCAGCTCCTTGACAGGGCTCACTGAAGCTTTCTTT,CASSSLTGLTEAFF
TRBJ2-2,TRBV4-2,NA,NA,TGTGCCAGCAGCCACCCAACTGCCGGGGAGCTGTTTTTT,CASSHPTAGELFF
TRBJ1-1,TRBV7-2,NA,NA,TGTGCCAGCAGCTCACAGGTTGGCATCTCAACTGAAGCTTTCTTT,CASSSQVGISTEAFF
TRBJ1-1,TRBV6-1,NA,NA,TGTGCCAGCAGTGAAGGGGGGCATTTGAACACTGAAGCTTTCTTT,CASSEGGHLNTEAFF
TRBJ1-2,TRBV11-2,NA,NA,TGTGCCAGCAGCACAGTCCGACAAAACCTCTATGGCTACACCTTC,CASSTVRQNLYGYTF
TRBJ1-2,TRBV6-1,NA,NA,TGTGCCAGCAGTGAAGGCCGAGAGAGGTATGGCTACACCTTC,CASSEGRERYGYTF
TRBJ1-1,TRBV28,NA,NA,TGTGCCAGCAGGACTTACGGGAACACTGAAGCTTTCTTT,CASRTYGNTEAFF